This T cell receptor beta chain was obtained from a study of cytomegalovirus exposure and HLA in healthy donors (dated by TCRdb to 2016 to 2017). Notes on the research overall: An earlier analysis of 587 of the donors reported 250 to 350 Gb of sequence data and some 100 million unique TCR beta sequences from some 180 million T cells. Approximately 310 gigabases of sequencing data and around 88 million unique TCR sequences made up an early release that covered 640 HLA-typed donors. Of the 300 to 400 genotyped donors, 65% to 90% fell in the genetic ancestry cluster associated with self-reported Caucasian donors. The aim of the study was to test whether cataloging public T cell receptors could identify signatures of past pathogen exposure. The study profiled the T cell repertoires of approximately 700 subjects by immunosequencing and related them to cytomegalovirus serostatus. In addition to the first cohort of 650 to 800 subjects, a separate validation cohort of 120 different subjects was used. The study combined high-throughput TCR immunosequencing, statistical association of individual TCRs with disease status, and machine learning to predict cytomegalovirus infection status. In a later analysis, previously published TCR beta repertoires from 666 donors were re-analyzed and high-resolution HLA genotyping was added so that TCR occurrence patterns could be studied. Rather than using new phenotypic data, the later analysis identified candidate immune exposures from TCR beta sequences and from how often those sequences occurred across donors. To decide whether each TCR beta V gene segment behaved as functional or pseudogenic, an earlier analysis of some 580 of the donors relied on high-throughput TCR beta sequencing. Donor age, sex, ethnicity and CMV serostatus were compiled together with the repertoire data. A later genetic analysis used genome-wide SNP genotypes for 398 of the 666 donors, treating that subset as a discovery cohort. Every discovery cohort repertoire had been produced on one sequencing platform. HLA typing included class I and class II loci at four-digit resolution. The number of typed donors differed by locus: about 620-630 for A, B, C, DRB1 and DQB1; some 500 for DQA1; fewer than 610 for DPA1; and roughly 490 for DPB1. Four to six DR-DQ haplotypes were handled as single units for association and clustering, since linkage in the cohort was strong. Across some 400 genotyped donors of the cohort, an average of about 240,000 unique TCR beta nucleotide sequences per donor were sequenced, and roughly a sixth of those sequences were non-productive. Findings and caveats that apply to the study as a whole: Only TCR beta chains were sequenced in this cohort, and the absence of alpha or paired-chain data limited detectable features. Most TCR sequences were seen in very few donors, while some public TCRs were found in many individuals. Because HLA typing was missing for some donors at each locus, association tests included only the typed subset. Correlated functional status among segregating V segments might be attributable to linkage disequilibrium, but an unknown experimental factor could not be ruled out. A few of the identified cytomegalovirus-associated TCR beta chains were confirmed in vitro to be specific for cytomegalovirus antigens. It was suggested by the authors that the approach could potentially be generalized to other disease states and immunological phenotypes. Broadly in line with IMGT annotations, most TCR beta V segments showed up in productive rearrangements about 87% or about 30% of the time in an earlier analysis of approximately 640 of the donors. Presence/absence analyses assumed roughly uniform sequencing depth across donors, an assumption that may not hold. An association between a missense DCLRE1C variant and V-gene and J-gene trimming of TCR beta chains was found in a later genetic analysis and replicated in an independent cohort. In a later analysis, HLA-associated TCR beta chains were found to be more clonally expanded and to have lower generation probabilities than equally common non-associated chains. A further reported finding was that TCR beta sequences accurately predicted the HLA-A and HLA-B alleles for most subjects in the first cohort. When HLA alleles, especially DR and DQ, strongly co-occurred, attributing TCR associations to individual alleles was difficult. At a false discovery rate of 0.05, a later analysis linked some 18,000 TCR beta sequences to specific HLA alleles. Some IMGT-functional V segments, including TRBV6-2 and TRBV6-3, could not be told apart with the 87-base-pair reads, so those segments were excluded. According to a later analysis, parvovirus B19, influenza, CMV and Epstein-Barr virus appeared linked to several top co-occurrence clusters. The classifier was reported to diagnose cytomegalovirus status with high specificity and sensitivity in both the original and validation cohorts. Because counts were too low, 15 to 20 rarely observed V segments, including chromosome 9 orphons, were excluded from the earlier analysis of 587 of the donors. Immune exposure information for the cohort was limited to CMV serostatus. A later analysis found that most CMV-associated TCR beta chains appeared HLA-restricted, with HLA associations seemingly driven largely by CMV exposure. The study gave a list of 150 to 200 TCR beta chains associated with cytomegalovirus. A group of highly shared sequence variants was considered likely to be a technical artifact of the sequencing pipeline. A later genetic analysis reported fewer N-insertions in productive TCRs among donors in an Asian-associated ancestry cluster than the roughly 620-donor mean. In a later analysis, TCR association rates were found to vary across HLA loci, with the most associated TCRs seen for DRB1 alleles and the fewest for HLA-C alleles.

Trimming takes 2 bases off V and 6 bases off J; junction bases not matched to a gene: 2. From the cysteine up to the phenylalanine, the CDR3 has a length of 13 residues. Of all the DNA, just the CDR3 is kept, 39 bases in frame from base 1. According to the germline V gene, CDR1 reads MNHEY and CDR2 reads SVGAGI. To note about this clone: It has no known antigen specificity. Qualities for individual bases were not recorded, and no much larger clone is one base off.

Libraries came from the immunoSEQ multiplex PCR assay. For the multiplex PCR, a mixture combining 60 forward primers for TCR Vbeta segments and 13 reverse primers for TCR Jbeta segments was used. A multiplex PCR assay on genomic DNA amplified the CDR3 region of rearranged TCR beta genes. The Illumina HiSeq System was used to sequence the amplified TCR beta libraries as 87-base-pair reads. Concerning the study's data processing: Across the 666 repertoires, a later analysis counted 75 million to 90 million unique TCR beta chains, roughly 11 million of which were shared by at least two donors. Raw reads were error-corrected and collapsed into unique sequences by a nearest-neighbor algorithm in which closely related sequences were merged to remove PCR and sequencing errors. Alignment of CDR3 sequences to IMGT reference sequences was used to assign V, D and J gene segments. For a sequence to be retained, a match of at least six nucleotides to both a V gene segment and a J gene segment was required. Rearrangements were called productive when the CDR3 lacked stop codons and stayed in frame with V and J; all others were non-productive. Following IMGT convention, CDR3 was defined as the stretch from the second conserved V-encoded cysteine up to the conserved J-encoded phenylalanine. The earlier analysis of about 610 of the donors excluded sequences that lacked an unambiguous match to a single V gene segment. In an earlier analysis of roughly 600 of the donors, a V segment was called functional when productive rearrangements were above 56.7%, and segregating when the standard deviation between donors exceeded 5%. To diagnose cytomegalovirus status from the catalog of TCR beta chain sequences, a statistical classification framework was built. In a later analysis, V and J genes were assigned by comparing TCR nucleotide sequences against IMGT/GENE-DB human TR gene sequences. Using the TCRdist pipeline, a later analysis assigned CDR3 sequences along with most-parsimonious VDJ recombination scenarios. In a later analysis, each TCR beta chain was defined by its CDR3 amino acid sequence together with its V-gene family, and reads without a unique V-gene family were excluded. As a way to deal with suspected cross-contamination and a sequencing artifact, a later analysis dropped approximately 590 nucleotide sequences that were highly shared and had low generation probability. In a later analysis, a clonal expansion index for each public chain was calculated from normalized within-repertoire ranks of inferred template counts. Generation probabilities in a later analysis came from a VDJ recombination model fitted to out-of-frame rearrangements, and those results were checked against IGoR. In a later analysis, hypergeometric tests were used to score TCR-TCR, TCR-HLA and TCR-CMV co-occurrence, with a repertoire-size bias correction applied to TCR pairs. False discovery rates were estimated in a later analysis by permuting HLA or CMV assignments 20 times. In a later analysis, co-occurring TCRs were grouped using DBSCAN, and TCRdist sequence similarity was added for clustering within HLA-allele-positive subsets. Co-occurrence clustering excluded repertoires with fewer than 30,000 or more than 120,000 public chains, plus five with anomalous nucleotide sharing. As stored in TCRdb, this immuneACCESS dataset retains in-frame rearrangements with V and J assigned. A fraction of the clones does not appear; measured against another copy, unresolved V genes explain less than half of the discrepancy, and the remainder lacks a known reason. V and J calls and clone size follow that table, whereas D and trimming were derived from the DNA. The sample records about 150,000 clones, 80% of which are singletons. The leading ten clones occupy 2% to 2.5% of the sample.

The cohort consisted of 600 or so healthy bone marrow donors. At the time of sampling, every cohort member was nominally healthy, though immune exposures that went unrecorded were likely present. The donor tested CMV seronegative, placing the donor among the 350 or so seronegative members of the cohort. A peripheral blood sample was collected from each donor, and TCR beta sequencing was performed on peripheral blood mononuclear cells. Genomic DNA extraction from the blood cell samples was performed with the Qiagen DNeasy Blood Extraction Kit. The sample was PBMCs. The rearrangement joined TRBV6-5 to TRBJ2-7, and 9 junctional nucleotides match TRBD2. The source is a male donor in good health and CMV-seronegative. The CDR3 reads CASSYGTSFEQYF. The nucleotide sequence is TGTGCCAGCAGTTACGGGACTAGCTTCGAGCAGTACTTC.